This is a list of T cell receptor beta chains from one sample in a study of monozygotic twins with inflammatory bowel disease. TCRdb reworked the 5' RACE reads into one entry per CDR3 protein, no DNA. The table lists fewer than 450,000 distinct CDR3 sequences. Sequencing was done on a sample of blood. These receptors were collected from a human donor with ulcerative colitis or Crohn's disease, or a healthy co-twin of an affected twin (not recorded which). CDR3s include the opening cysteine and the closing phenylalanine or tryptophan.

j_gene	v_gene	CDR3aa
TRBJ2-2	TRBV7-2	CASSLVAGTNTGELFF
TRBJ1-2	TRBV7-9	CASSLGGAVDYGYTF
TRBJ2-3	TRBV20-1	CSARRSSADTQYF
TRBJ2-1	TRBV11-2	CASTGGRDLIEQFF
TRBJ1-6	TRBV5-1	CASSLGVSDNSPLHF
TRBJ1-4	TRBV25-1	CASSARDSPYEKLFF
TRBJ2-1	TRBV20-1	CSATRQGAFREQFF
TRBJ2-7	TRBV18	CASSPPARGYYEQYF
TRBJ2-5	TRBV5-1	CASSLLGGEQTQYF
TRBJ2-1	TRBV12-3/TRBV12-4	CASKGRESSYNEQFF
TRBJ1-3	TRBV20-1	CSARDMGNSGNTIYF
TRBJ1-1	TRBV12-5	CASGWAGGESTEAFF
TRBJ2-2	TRBV11-2	CASSASTGNTGELFF
TRBJ2-1	TRBV7-7	CASSPQGRPYNEQFF
TRBJ2-7	TRBV6-1	CASRRSRESSYEQYF
TRBJ1-6	TRBV18	CASSIMEYNSPLHF
TRBJ1-1	TRBV9	CASSPTTGGNTEAFF
TRBJ2-2	TRBV7-2	CASSLASGNTGELFF
TRBJ2-7	TRBV2	CASSETGIHEQYF
TRBJ1-5	TRBV5-6	CASSSASGFRDQPQHF
TRBJ2-1	TRBV18	CASSPQGAGSYNEQFF
TRBJ1-1	TRBV2	CASSEMGQMNTEAFF
TRBJ2-7	TRBV11-2	CASSQASGGPEQYF
TRBJ2-7	TRBV7-6	CASSLTPGTGELSYEQYF
TRBJ2-2	TRBV29-1	CSVRPGGTGGNTGELFF
TRBJ2-1	TRBV24-1	CATSDLRGTSYNEQFF
TRBJ1-6	TRBV5-1	CASSLVGFRNSPLHF
TRBJ2-1	TRBV29-1	CSVNSGGAYNEQFF
TRBJ2-3	TRBV6-5	CASSYPPPSDTQYF
TRBJ1-2	TRBV7-9	CASSLNHEDGYTF
TRBJ1-3	TRBV20-1	CSASYPRKNSGNTIYF
TRBJ1-5	TRBV4-1	CASSQGVGGLQPQHF
TRBJ2-7	TRBV7-3	CASSLRQGAPYEQYF
TRBJ2-5	TRBV5-1	CASSSAGASETQYF
TRBJ2-1	TRBV25-1	CASSEFGNEQFF
TRBJ2-4	TRBV20-1	CSASSGTQKNIQYF
TRBJ1-1	TRBV5-1	CASSAGNLEAFF
TRBJ1-1	TRBV15	CATRRDRGLLMNTEAFF
TRBJ1-6	TRBV10-3	CAISERGNSPLHF
TRBJ2-7	TRBV7-9	CASSSVGIAHEQYF
TRBJ1-2	TRBV20-1	CSARAAGRRDYGYTF
TRBJ1-2	TRBV3-1	CASSQGQGAHGYTF
TRBJ2-2	TRBV4-1	CASSLPPASNTGELFF
TRBJ1-6	TRBV20-1	CSARDWGAGGNSPLHF
TRBJ2-5	TRBV6-6	CASSYSKLQETQYF
TRBJ2-7	TRBV12-3/TRBV12-4	CASSPGLSSYEQYF
TRBJ2-7	TRBV27	CASSWGDRPQDYEQYF
TRBJ1-1	TRBV6-2/TRBV6-3	CASSPYRHGNTEAFF
TRBJ1-1	TRBV4-1	CASSQVLDTNTEAFF
TRBJ2-3	TRBV4-1	CASSQGAGGSTDTQYF
TRBJ2-7	TRBV25-1	CASSVGQGNYEQYF
TRBJ1-2	TRBV7-8	CASSLDERAANYGYTF
TRBJ2-1	TRBV6-2/TRBV6-3	CASMAYTYGTSGGAFNEQFF
TRBJ2-3	TRBV29-1	CSVYGLAGGTDTQYF
TRBJ1-5	TRBV12-3/TRBV12-4	CASSFGTGPNQPQHF
TRBJ2-2	TRBV25-1	CASSEFRAVGTTGELFF
TRBJ2-5	TRBV20-1	CSASQGRRQETQYF
TRBJ2-5	TRBV4-3	CASSHADRKETQYF
TRBJ2-5	TRBV12-3/TRBV12-4	CASSLIRGGQWGFETQYF